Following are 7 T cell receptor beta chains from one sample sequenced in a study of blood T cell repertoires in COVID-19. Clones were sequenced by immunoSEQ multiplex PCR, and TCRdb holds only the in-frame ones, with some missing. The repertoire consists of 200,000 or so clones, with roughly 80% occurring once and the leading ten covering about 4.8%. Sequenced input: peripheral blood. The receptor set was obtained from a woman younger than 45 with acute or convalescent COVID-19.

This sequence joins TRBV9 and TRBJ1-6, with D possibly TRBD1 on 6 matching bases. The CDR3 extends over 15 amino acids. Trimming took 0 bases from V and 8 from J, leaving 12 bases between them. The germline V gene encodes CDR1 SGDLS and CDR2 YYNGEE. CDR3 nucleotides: TGTGCCAGCAGCGTAGACAGCGGGGGCCATTCACCCCTCCACTTT. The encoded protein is CASSVDSGGHSPLHF.

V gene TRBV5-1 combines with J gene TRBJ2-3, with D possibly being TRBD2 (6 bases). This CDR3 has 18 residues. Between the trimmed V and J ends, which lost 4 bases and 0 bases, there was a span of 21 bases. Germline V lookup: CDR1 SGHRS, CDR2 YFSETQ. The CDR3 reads CASSVMSFRSGSTDTQYF. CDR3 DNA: TGCGCCAGCAGCGTCATGTCATTTCGGAGCGGGAGCACAGATACGCAGTATTTT.

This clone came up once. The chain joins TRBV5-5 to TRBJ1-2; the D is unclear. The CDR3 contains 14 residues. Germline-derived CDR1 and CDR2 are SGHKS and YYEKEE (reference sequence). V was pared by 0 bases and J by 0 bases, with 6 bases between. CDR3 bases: TGTGCCAGCAGCTTGGTACAGTCTAACTATGGCTACACCTTC. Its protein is CASSLVQSNYGYTF. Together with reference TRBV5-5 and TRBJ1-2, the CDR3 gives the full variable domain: DAGVTQSPTHLIKTRGQQVTLRCSPISGHKSVSWYQQVLGQGPQFIFQYYEKEERGRGNFPDRFSARQFPNYSSELNVNALLLGDSALYLCASSLVQSNYGYTFGSGTRLTVV.

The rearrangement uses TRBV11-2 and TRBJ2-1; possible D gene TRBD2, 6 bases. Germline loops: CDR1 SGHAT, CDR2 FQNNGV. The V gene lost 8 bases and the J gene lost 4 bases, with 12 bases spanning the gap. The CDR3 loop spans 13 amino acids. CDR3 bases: TGTGCCAGCCTGGCTGGGGGGTACAATGAGCAGTTCTTC. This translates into CASLAGGYNEQFF.

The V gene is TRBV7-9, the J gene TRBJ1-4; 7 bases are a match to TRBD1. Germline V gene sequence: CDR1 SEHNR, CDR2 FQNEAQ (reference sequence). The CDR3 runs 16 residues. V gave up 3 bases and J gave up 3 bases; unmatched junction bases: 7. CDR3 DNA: TGTGCCAGCAGCTTCTCGGGAGGGACAGCTAATGAAAAACTGTTTTTT. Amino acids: CASSFSGGTANEKLFF.

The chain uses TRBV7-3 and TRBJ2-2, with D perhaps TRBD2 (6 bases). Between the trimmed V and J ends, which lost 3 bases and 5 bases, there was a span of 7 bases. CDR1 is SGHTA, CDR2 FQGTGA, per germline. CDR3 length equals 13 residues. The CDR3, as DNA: TGTGCCAGCAGCTTCGGGGGAACCGGGGAGCTGTTTTTT. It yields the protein CASSFGGTGELFF.

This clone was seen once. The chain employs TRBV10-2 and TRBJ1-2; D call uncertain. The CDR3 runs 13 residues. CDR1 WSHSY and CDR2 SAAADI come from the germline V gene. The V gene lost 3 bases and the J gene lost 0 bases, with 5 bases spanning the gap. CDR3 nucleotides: TGCGCCAGCAGTGACCTAGCTAACTATGGCTACACCTTC. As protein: CASSDLANYGYTF.